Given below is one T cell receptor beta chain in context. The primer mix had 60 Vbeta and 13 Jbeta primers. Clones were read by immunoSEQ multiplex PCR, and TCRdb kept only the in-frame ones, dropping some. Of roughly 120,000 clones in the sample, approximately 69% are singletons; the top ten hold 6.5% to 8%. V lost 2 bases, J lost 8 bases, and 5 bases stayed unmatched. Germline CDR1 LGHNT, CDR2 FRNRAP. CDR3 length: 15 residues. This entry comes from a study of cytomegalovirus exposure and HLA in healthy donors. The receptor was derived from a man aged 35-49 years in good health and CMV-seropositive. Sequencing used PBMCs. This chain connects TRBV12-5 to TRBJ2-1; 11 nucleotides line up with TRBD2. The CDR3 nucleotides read TGTGCTAGTGGTTTGACTAGCGGGAGTTTCGATGAGCAGTTCTTC. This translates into CASGLTSGSFDEQFF.